This is a list of T cell receptor beta chains from one sample in a study of CD8+ T cells in alopecia areata. The assay was immunoSEQ multiplex PCR, and TCRdb's table has in-frame clones only and misses some. The data show around 20,000 clones, roughly 60% seen once. Sequenced material: CD4+ Tregs sorted from blood. The receptors derive from a human donor with alopecia areata. Both conserved end residues are part of each CDR3. A D gene is named only where the DNA matches it firmly. Clone size appears in some rows only: once, few, many, or a class for an expanded clone.

clone size	D gene	V gene	J gene	CDR3 DNA	CDR3 protein
.	.	TRBV2	TRBJ1-5	TGTGCCAGCAGTGACAGGGGACGTAATCAGCCCCAGCATTTT	CASSDRGRNQPQHF
.	.	TRBV11-2	TRBJ2-6	TGTGCCAGCAGCTCAAGGAGGGAAGTCGACTCTGGGGCCAACGTCCTGACTTTC	CASSSRREVDSGANVLTF
.	TRBD1	TRBV19	TRBJ1-6	TGTGCCAGTAGTATGCGGCAGGGGGGAAATTCACCCCTCCACTTT	CASSMRQGGNSPLHF
.	.	TRBV5-1	TRBJ2-3	TGCGCCAGCAGCTTTCGGGACACCACAGATACGCAGTATTTT	CASSFRDTTDTQYF
.	.	TRBV13	TRBJ1-1	TGTGCCAGCAGCCCATGGGGTATGAACACTGAAGCTTTCTTT	CASSPWGMNTEAFF
.	.	TRBV2	TRBJ2-5	TGTGCCAGCAATGCCTGGATCCAAGAGACACAGTACTTC	CASNAWIQETQYF
.	TRBD2	TRBV5-1	TRBJ2-6	TGCGCCAGCAACCTCGGACTAGCGGGAGGGTACAACGTCCTGACTTTC	CASNLGLAGGYNVLTF
once	.	TRBV5-1	TRBJ2-2	TGCGCCAGCAGCTTGGTCGAAACCGGGGAGCTGTTTTTT	CASSLVETGELFF
.	.	TRBV30	TRBJ1-5	TGTGCCTGGGGGGGACATCCGGATCAGCCCCAGCATTTT	CAWGGHPDQPQHF
.	.	TRBV6-5	TRBJ2-7	TGTGCCAGCAGTTACTCGGGGACACAAACCTACGAGCAGTACTTC	CASSYSGTQTYEQYF
.	TRBD1	TRBV6-5	TRBJ2-7	TGTGCCAGCAGTTTACGACAGGGTTCCGAGCAGTACTTC	CASSLRQGSEQYF
.	.	TRBV7-8	TRBJ2-3	TGTGCCAGCAGCTTACGGGTTGATACGCAGTATTTT	CASSLRVDTQYF
.	.	TRBV7-2	TRBJ2-3	TGTGCCAGCAGCTTTCTAGATACGCAGTATTTT	CASSFLDTQYF
.	TRBD1	TRBV5-1	TRBJ2-7	TGCGCCAGCAGCCAGAAGGGACAGCCGTACGAGCAGTACTTC	CASSQKGQPYEQYF
few	TRBD1	TRBV28	TRBJ2-7	TGTGCCAGCCAGGGGGCCCCATACGAGCAGTACTTC	CASQGAPYEQYF
.	.	TRBV12-5	TRBJ1-1	TGTGCTAGTGGTTTGGTACGGGGGGCGCAGGGGAAGAACACTGAAGCTTTCTTT	CASGLVRGAQGKNTEAFF
few	.	TRBV29-1	TRBJ1-4	TGCAGCGTAGGGGGTGCAACTAATGAAAAACTGTTTTTT	CSVGGATNEKLFF
.	TRBD2	TRBV18	TRBJ2-7	TGTGCCAGCTCTCCCGGGACTAGTTCCCACGAGCAGTACTTC	CASSPGTSSHEQYF
.	.	TRBV19	TRBJ2-6	TGTGCCAGTAGCACGATAGGGGGAAACTCTGGGGCCAACGTCCTGACTTTC	CASSTIGGNSGANVLTF
.	.	TRBV28	TRBJ1-5	TGTGCCAGCAGTCGATGGGGGGCGGGTCAGCCCCAGCATTTT	CASSRWGAGQPQHF
.	.	TRBV6-5	TRBJ2-1	TGTGCCAGCAGTTCCAGAGAGGGGCTCGATGAGCAGTTCTTC	CASSSREGLDEQFF
few	.	TRBV7-9	TRBJ2-5	TGTGCCAGCAGCCCCCCGAGGGGGTTGGGCGGAGAGACCCAGTACTTC	CASSPPRGLGGETQYF
.	TRBD1	TRBV7-2	TRBJ2-7	TGTGCCAGCAACGTGGGACAGCGCTACGAGCAGTACTTC	CASNVGQRYEQYF
.	TRBD1	TRBV23-1	TRBJ1-6	TGCGCCAGCAGTCTCCCCCCATCGGACAGGGGTGATTCACCCCTCCACTTT	CASSLPPSDRGDSPLHF
.	TRBD1	TRBV29-1	TRBJ2-7	TGCAGCGTTCCGGGACAGGACTCCTACGAGCAGTACTTC	CSVPGQDSYEQYF
.	TRBD2	TRBV6-5	TRBJ2-3	TGTGCCAGCAGTTACTTGTCTAGCGGGTCCACAGATACGCAGTATTTT	CASSYLSSGSTDTQYF
.	.	TRBV6-6	TRBJ2-2	TGTGCCAGCGCTGCGGAGGGTCCCGGGGAGCTGTTTTTT	CASAAEGPGELFF
.	.	TRBV28	TRBJ1-2	TGTGCCAGCAGTTTACCAAAAAGGGGGGCGAACTATGGCTACACCTTC	CASSLPKRGANYGYTF
.	.	TRBV5-6	TRBJ2-7	TGTGCCAGCAGCTCAACCGGGACAACCTTCGAGCAGTACTTC	CASSSTGTTFEQYF
.	.	TRBV28	TRBJ2-2	TGTGCCAGCAGGCCCCCAACGGGGGGCGACACCGGGGAGCTGTTTTTT	CASRPPTGGDTGELFF
medium-sized	TRBD2	TRBV29-1	TRBJ2-1	TGCAGCGTTGAACCACGGGAGGGCAATGAGCAGTTCTTC	CSVEPREGNEQFF
.	.	TRBV7-8	TRBJ2-7	TGTGCCAGCAGCCCCAACGAGGGCTACGAGCAGTACTTC	CASSPNEGYEQYF
.	.	TRBV7-9	TRBJ2-5	TGTGCCAGCAGCTTAGCAGCCGCGGGGAGGCAAGAGACCCAGTACTTC	CASSLAAAGRQETQYF
.	.	TRBV6-9	TRBJ1-5	TGTGCCAGCAGTTACCCTACCCCCTCCCGGACAGAGTCCCATCAGCCCCAGCATTTT	CASSYPTPSRTESHQPQHF
.	.	TRBV7-2	TRBJ2-1	TGTGCCAGCAGCTTAGACGGCAGGGGAAATGAGCAGTTCTTC	CASSLDGRGNEQFF
few	TRBD1	TRBV5-1	TRBJ1-1	TGCGCCAGCAAGATACAGGGGCTGAGGGGGACTGAAGCTTTCTTT	CASKIQGLRGTEAFF
few	.	TRBV7-3	TRBJ2-3	TGTGCCAGCAGCTTAAGTGAGGGGGTCTGGGATACGCAGTATTTT	CASSLSEGVWDTQYF
.	TRBD1	TRBV19	TRBJ2-3	TGTGCCCTCAGGGACAGGGGGCACAGAGATACGCAGTATTTT	CALRDRGHRDTQYF
few	.	TRBV20-1	TRBJ2-7	TGCAGTGCTTCTACAGAATACGAGCAGTACTTC	CSASTEYEQYF
.	.	TRBV7-2	TRBJ2-3	TGTGCCAGCAATGACCGTCTACCACTCGCAGATACGCAGTATTTT	CASNDRLPLADTQYF
.	TRBD2	TRBV6-5	TRBJ2-1	TGTGCCAGCAGGGGGACTAGCAACGAGCAGTTCTTC	CASRGTSNEQFF
.	TRBD1	TRBV5-6	TRBJ1-6	TGTGCCAGCAGCTTGTCGCCGGGACAGGGTAATTCACCCCTCCACTTT	CASSLSPGQGNSPLHF
.	.	TRBV28	TRBJ2-7	TGTGCCAGCAGCCCCTCGAATTACGAGCAGTACTTC	CASSPSNYEQYF
.	.	TRBV7-9	TRBJ2-7	TGTGCCAGCAGCTTAGGGGACATCCAGTACTTC	CASSLGDIQYF
.	.	TRBV4-1	TRBJ1-2	TGCGCCAGCAGCCAAGAAGGGGTCTCGCGGGGCAACTATGGCTACACCTTC	CASSQEGVSRGNYGYTF
.	.	TRBV7-2	TRBJ2-7	TGTGCCAGCAGCCCTAGTTCGGGTGCCTACGAGCAGTACTTC	CASSPSSGAYEQYF
.	.	TRBV27	TRBJ2-2	TGTGCCAGCAGATTTGCTAGCAACACCGGGGAGCTGTTTTTT	CASRFASNTGELFF
once	.	TRBV6-5	TRBJ1-1	TGTGCCAGCAGTTTCCAACTTGGGAACACTGAAGCTTTCTTT	CASSFQLGNTEAFF
.	.	TRBV6-5	TRBJ2-7	TGTGCCAGCAGTTCGGGGTCCCCACAGCAGTACTTC	CASSSGSPQQYF
few	.	TRBV5-1	TRBJ1-1	TGCGCCAGCAGCCCCCTCATGAACACTGAAGCTTTCTTT	CASSPLMNTEAFF
.	.	TRBV12-5	TRBJ2-1	TGTGCTAGTGGTTTGGTTCCGGGACTTAACAATGAGCAGTTCTTC	CASGLVPGLNNEQFF
.	.	TRBV2	TRBJ2-5	TGTGCCAGCAGGGGAACAACCCAGTACTTC	CASRGTTQYF
.	.	TRBV7-9	TRBJ1-1	TGTGCCAGCAGCCCGGTGAGGGCAGCTTTCTTT	CASSPVRAAFF
.	.	TRBV5-1	TRBJ1-5	TGCGCCAGCAGCTTGGTAGCAGGGAATCAGCCCCAGCATTTT	CASSLVAGNQPQHF
.	TRBD2	TRBV14	TRBJ2-3	TGTGCCAGCAGCCATTATGGACTAGCGGGGACAGATACGCAGTATTTT	CASSHYGLAGTDTQYF
.	.	TRBV6-5	TRBJ1-2	TGTGCCAGCAGTTACTTGCCAGGGAACTATGGCTACACCTTC	CASSYLPGNYGYTF
.	.	TRBV18	TRBJ1-1	TGTGCCAGCTCACCTCTCGGTGAAGCTTTCTTT	CASSPLGEAFF
once	.	TRBV5-1	TRBJ1-1	TGCGCCAGCAGCGGGGCCTGGAACACTGAAGCTTTCTTT	CASSGAWNTEAFF
few	.	TRBV5-6	TRBJ2-6	TGTGCCAGCAGCTCCTACAGCTCTGGGGCCAACGTCCTGACTTTC	CASSSYSSGANVLTF